This TCR beta chain was profiled in a study of blood T cell repertoires in COVID-19 (dated by TCRdb to about 2020). Broadly, across the study: Samples from collaborators originated in the United States, Italy and Spain and spanned both the acute and convalescent phases of COVID-19. The material from the prospective study consisted of cDNA or gDNA derived from T cells, B-cell-depleted T cells, or PBMCs. The dataset comprised deeply sampled blood TCRbeta repertoires from subjects exposed to, actively infected with, or recovered from COVID-19. A freely available public database, intended as a resource for researchers studying the immune response to SARS-CoV-2, is where the repertoires were released. Samples came from the ongoing ImmuneRACE study (first 160 participants) plus 1,254 subjects from 6 global collaborators. Nearly every sample came with metadata listing a de-identified subject ID, COVID-19 status, age in years and sex. Where available, HLA class I and class II types were taken from metadata supplied by the sample provider and were not determined by assay-based typing.

Each collaborating institution followed its own protocols to collect whole blood in K2EDTA tubes. Collaborator samples were shipped for TCRbeta analysis as frozen whole blood, isolated PBMCs, or DNA extracted from either sample type. The immunoSEQ Assay, a bias-controlled multiplex PCR, was used to amplify TCRbeta CDR3 regions from genomic DNA. The original methods were these. The number of nucleated cells in each sample was estimated by amplification of reference gene primers within the assay. To quantify the absolute abundance of each unique TCRbeta CDR3 rearrangement, sequence reads were collapsed and filtered. For each sample, productive Simpson clonality was calculated by taking the square root of Simpson's diversity index across productive rearrangements. Imported from immuneACCESS, the table was reduced by TCRdb to in-frame sequences with V and J called. These copies leave out some clones; in studies compared against another copy, an unresolved V gene accounts for under half, and the cause of the remainder is not known. D and trimming come from the DNA, and the V and J calls and clone size come from that table. This sample is represented by roughly 80,000 clones; around nine tenths of them were singletons. Around 5% of the sample comes from the top ten.

Spanning cysteine to phenylalanine, the CDR3 consists of 16 amino acids. Here the CDR3 DNA is all that survives: 48 bases in frame from base 1. Looking up the germline V gene yields CDR1 SGHTA and CDR2 FQGNSA. V sheds 5 bases and J sheds 0 bases, leaving 15 bases between their ends. Details on this clone: Its antigen target is currently unknown. Nothing much larger sits one base from this clone, and base qualities are not available.

Summary of the overall study and its limitations: How much clinical and demographic metadata was included differed by source and by participant, and the metadata was provided uncurated.

This TCR was recovered from a woman of 80 years or more with active or convalescent COVID-19. The specimen was peripheral blood. The chain is encoded by TRBV7-2 joined to TRBJ2-3; the D gene is perhaps TRBD2, from 5 matching bases. In nucleotides, the sequence is TGTGCCAGCAGCCGGGATCTCGTCTCTAGCACAGATACGCAGTATTTT. Translated, it gives CASSRDLVSSTDTQYF.